The 14 T cell receptor beta chains below were found in one sample sequenced in a study of T cell responses to AZD1222 COVID-19 vaccine. The data were produced by immunoSEQ multiplex PCR, yet TCRdb's version contains in-frame clones alone and is incomplete. Of roughly 150,000 clones listed, 80% to 90% are singletons. The source was peripheral blood, collected on day 0 of AZD1222 vaccination. The source is an adult in good health.

The chain combines TRBV6-2 or TRBV6-3 with TRBJ2-5; no firm D call. This CDR3 has 13 amino acids. Germline CDR1 MNHEY, CDR2 SVGEGT. The germline V and J ends were trimmed by 6 bases and 7 bases, with 15 bases remaining between them. This chain's CDR3 is CASSPLGLGTQYF. CDR3 bases: TGTGCCAGCAGCCCCCTAGGTTTGGGGACCCAGTACTTC.

The genes are TRBV5-1 and TRBJ1-6, with unresolved D. Trimming pared 7 bases from V and 5 bases from J, leaving 19 bases between. Looked up from germline, CDR1 is SGHRS and CDR2 is YFSETQ. This CDR3 has 16 amino acids. CDR3 region: CASRKRTESHNSPLHF. CDR3 nucleotide sequence: TGCGCCAGCCGGAAAAGGACGGAGTCTCATAATTCACCCCTCCACTTT. Complete variable domain (other parts from reference TRBV5-1 and TRBJ1-6): KAGVTQTPRYLIKTRGQQVTLSCSPISGHRSVSWYQQTPGQGLQFLFEYFSETQRNKGNFPGRFSGRQFSNSRSEMNVSTLELGDSALYLCASRKRTESHNSPLHFGNGTRLTVT.

The V call is TRBV5-1, the J call TRBJ1-5; D gene uncertain. Germline-derived CDR1 and CDR2 are SGHRS and YFSETQ. This CDR3 is 14 amino acids long. V lost 4 bases and J lost 6, with 14 bases in between. The CDR3 region has the DNA TGCGCCAGCAGCCTTGGAGCGGGGAGTCAGCCCCAGCATTTT. Translating it yields CASSLGAGSQPQHF.

This clone was observed a few times. J is TRBJ2-7 and V is TRBV2; possibly TRBD2 for D (5 bases). Trimming removed 6 bases from V and 1 base from J, with 19 bases in between. Germline V gene sequence: CDR1 SNHLY, CDR2 FYNNEI. CDR3 length equals 16 residues. CDR3 DNA: TGTGCCAGCAGAGAAACCCCAGTTAGGACTTCCTACGAGCAGTACTTC. Its protein is CASRETPVRTSYEQYF.

V is TRBV3-1 (or the pseudogene TRBV3-2) and J is TRBJ2-2, with 11 positions matching TRBD2. The CDR3 sequence is 16 residues long. Looked up from germline, CDR1 is LGHDT and CDR2 is YNNKEL (reference sequence). After removal of 4 bases from V and 2 bases from J, the junction contained 3 bases not matched to a gene. CDR3 protein: CASSLLAGGNTGELFF. CDR3 DNA: TGTGCCAGCAGCCTCCTAGCGGGAGGTAACACCGGGGAGCTGTTTTTT.

This clone was seen once. This chain joins TRBV19 and TRBJ1-1, with D perhaps TRBD1 (5 bases). Trimming pared 9 bases from V and 0 bases from J, leaving 14 bases between. Germline CDR1 is LNHDA and CDR2 is SQIVND (reference sequence). The CDR3 consists of 14 residues. The CDR3 DNA follows: TGTGCCAGCTATACCGGACATTTGAACACTGAAGCTTTCTTT. This sequence encodes CASYTGHLNTEAFF.

This clone was counted once. The chain is built from TRBV10-3 and TRBJ1-2; TRBD1 might be the D (5 bases). Germline CDR1 reads ENHRY; CDR2 reads SYGVKD. V shed 5 bases and J shed 5 bases, with 12 bases lying between them. The CDR3 is made up of 13 amino acids. The CDR3 DNA reads TGTGCCATCAGTCCAAGGGACGAATATGGCTACACCTTC. This translates into CAISPRDEYGYTF.

The chain has TRBV5-1 and TRBJ2-1; D ambiguous. The CDR3 spans 13 residues. The germline V gene has CDR1 SGHRS and CDR2 YFSETQ. Trimming pared 4 bases from V and 5 bases from J, leaving 10 bases between. The CDR3 nucleotides are TGCGCCAGCAGCCCCGGCCAGAACAATGAGCAGTTCTTC. Translation gives CASSPGQNNEQFF.

Worth noting for this clone: Germline and junction disagree at one end, which may indicate a read error. The chain uses TRBV28 and TRBJ2-7, with TRBD1 identical over 9 bases. The CDR3 has 11 amino acids. Germline V lookup: CDR1 MDHEN, CDR2 SYDVKM. The CDR3 sequence is CASSSGTGWNF. The CDR3 DNA reads as TGTGCCAGCAGTTCCGGGACAGGGTGGAACTTC.

The chain carries TRBV27 and TRBJ2-1, with 7 bases identical to TRBD1. This CDR3 has 12 residues. Germline V gene data show CDR1 as MNHEY and CDR2 as SMNVEV (reference sequence). Trimming took 5 bases from V and 9 from J; bases not matched to a gene: 4. This chain's CDR3 is CASSRQGFEQFF. The CDR3 DNA follows: TGTGCCAGCAGTCGACAGGGATTTGAGCAGTTCTTC.

The chain has TRBV29-1 and TRBJ1-1; the match to TRBD1 covers 11 bases. Germline V gene lookup returns CDR1 SQVTM and CDR2 ANQGSEA. This CDR3 is 19 amino acids long. V gave up 3 bases and J gave up 0 bases; unmatched junction bases: 15. CDR3 coding DNA: TGCAGCGTTGAGAGGGGACAGGGGGGAGGGTTTGGGATGAACACTGAAGCTTTCTTT. This encodes CSVERGQGGGFGMNTEAFF. The full variable domain, rest sourced from reference TRBV29-1 and TRBJ1-1, is SAVISQKPSRDICQRGTSLTIQCQVDSQVTMMFWYRQQPGQSLTLIATANQGSEATYESGFVIDKFPISRPNLTFSTLTVSNMSPEDSSIYLCSVERGQGGGFGMNTEAFFGQGTRLTVV.

The chain employs TRBV5-5 and TRBJ1-1; no reliable D call. The germline V gene encodes CDR1 SGHKS and CDR2 YYEKEE (reference sequence). V lost 0 bases and J lost 4, with 10 bases in between. CDR3 size: 14 residues. CDR3 in DNA: TGTGCCAGCAGCTTGGTGACTGTAACCACTGAAGCTTTCTTT. Its protein product is CASSLVTVTTEAFF.

This chain uses TRBV5-1 with TRBJ2-7; D possibly matches TRBD1 or TRBD2 (5 bases each). From germline, CDR1 is SGHRS and CDR2 YFSETQ. CDR3 length: 15 residues. Trimming pared 0 bases from V and 4 bases from J, leaving 14 bases between. CDR3 region: CASSLAMGPFYEQYF. CDR3 DNA: TGCGCCAGCAGCTTGGCGATGGGACCCTTTTACGAGCAGTACTTC.

Only a few counts were recorded for this clone. The J gene is TRBJ1-3, the V gene TRBV28, with D possibly matching TRBD1 (5 bases). Germline V gene sequence: CDR1 MDHEN, CDR2 SYDVKM. The CDR3 consists of 14 residues. V lost 6 bases to trimming and J lost 4 bases, with 13 bases between them. CDR3 amino acids: CASRPTAGGNTIYF. The CDR3 DNA follows: TGTGCCAGCAGACCAACAGCAGGGGGAAACACCATATATTTT. The entire variable domain, with the rest obtained from reference TRBV28 and TRBJ1-3, is as follows: DVKVTQSSRYLVKRTGEKVFLECVQDMDHENMFWYRQDPGLGLRLIYFSYDVKMKEKGDIPEGYSVSREKKERFSLILESASTNQTSMYLCASRPTAGGNTIYFGEGSWLTVV.